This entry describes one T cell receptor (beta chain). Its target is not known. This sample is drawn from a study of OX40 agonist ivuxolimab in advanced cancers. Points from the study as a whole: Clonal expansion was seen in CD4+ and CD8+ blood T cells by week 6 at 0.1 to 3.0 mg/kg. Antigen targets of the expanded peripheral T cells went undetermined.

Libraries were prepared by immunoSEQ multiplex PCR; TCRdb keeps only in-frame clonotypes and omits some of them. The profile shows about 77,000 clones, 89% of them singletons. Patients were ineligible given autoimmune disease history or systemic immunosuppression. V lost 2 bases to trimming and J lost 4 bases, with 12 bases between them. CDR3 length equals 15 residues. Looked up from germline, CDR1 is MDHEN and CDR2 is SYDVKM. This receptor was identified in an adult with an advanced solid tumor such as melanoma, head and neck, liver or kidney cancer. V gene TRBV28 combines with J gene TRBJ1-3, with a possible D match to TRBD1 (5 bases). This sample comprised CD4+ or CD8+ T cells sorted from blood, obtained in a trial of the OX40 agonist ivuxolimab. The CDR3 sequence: CASSLGGQGGNTIYF. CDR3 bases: TGTGCCAGCAGTTTAGGAGGGCAGGGAGGAAACACCATATATTTT.